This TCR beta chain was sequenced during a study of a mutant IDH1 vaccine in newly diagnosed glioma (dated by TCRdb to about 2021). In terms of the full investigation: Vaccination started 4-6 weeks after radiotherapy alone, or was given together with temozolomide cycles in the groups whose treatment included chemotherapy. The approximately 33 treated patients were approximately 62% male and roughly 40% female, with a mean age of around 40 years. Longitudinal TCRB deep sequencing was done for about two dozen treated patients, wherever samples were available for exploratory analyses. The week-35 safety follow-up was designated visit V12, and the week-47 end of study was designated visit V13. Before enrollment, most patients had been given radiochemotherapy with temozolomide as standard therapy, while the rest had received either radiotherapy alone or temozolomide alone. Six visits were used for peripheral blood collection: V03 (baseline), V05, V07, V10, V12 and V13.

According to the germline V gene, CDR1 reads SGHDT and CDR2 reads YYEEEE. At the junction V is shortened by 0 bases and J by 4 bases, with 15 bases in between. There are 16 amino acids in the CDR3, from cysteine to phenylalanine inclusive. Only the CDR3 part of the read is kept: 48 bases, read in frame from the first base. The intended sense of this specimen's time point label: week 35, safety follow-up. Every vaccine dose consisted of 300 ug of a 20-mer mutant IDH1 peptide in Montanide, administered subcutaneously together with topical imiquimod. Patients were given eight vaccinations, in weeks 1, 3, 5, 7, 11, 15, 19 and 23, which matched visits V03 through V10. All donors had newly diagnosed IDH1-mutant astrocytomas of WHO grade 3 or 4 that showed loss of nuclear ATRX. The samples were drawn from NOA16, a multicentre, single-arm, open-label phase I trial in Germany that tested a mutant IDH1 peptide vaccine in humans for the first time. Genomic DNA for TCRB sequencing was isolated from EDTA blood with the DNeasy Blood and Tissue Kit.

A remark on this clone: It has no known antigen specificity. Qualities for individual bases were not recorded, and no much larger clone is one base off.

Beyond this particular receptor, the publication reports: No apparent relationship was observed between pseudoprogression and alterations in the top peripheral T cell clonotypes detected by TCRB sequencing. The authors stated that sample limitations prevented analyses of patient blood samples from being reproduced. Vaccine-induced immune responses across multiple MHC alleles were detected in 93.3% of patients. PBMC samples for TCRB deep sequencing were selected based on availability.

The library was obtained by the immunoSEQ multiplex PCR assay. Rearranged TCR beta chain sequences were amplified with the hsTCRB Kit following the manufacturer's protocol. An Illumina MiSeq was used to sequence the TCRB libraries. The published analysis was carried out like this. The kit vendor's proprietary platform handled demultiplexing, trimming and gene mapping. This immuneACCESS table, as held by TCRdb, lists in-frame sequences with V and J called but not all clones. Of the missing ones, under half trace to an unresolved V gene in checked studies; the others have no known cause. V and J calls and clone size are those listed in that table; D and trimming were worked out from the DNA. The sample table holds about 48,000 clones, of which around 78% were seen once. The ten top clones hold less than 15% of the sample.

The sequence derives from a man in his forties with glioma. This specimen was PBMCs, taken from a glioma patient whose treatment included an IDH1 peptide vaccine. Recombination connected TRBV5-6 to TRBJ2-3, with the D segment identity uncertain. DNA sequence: TGTGCCAGCAGCTTGGTATCTGTCGGCCGCGCAGATACGCAGTATTTT. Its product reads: CASSLVSVGRADTQYF.